This T cell receptor beta chain was recorded in a study of post-analysis software for immune sequencing data. General study findings and limits: Higher frequency in patients than in controls was seen for several TRBV segments, with TRBV5-6, TRBV5-1 and TRBV20-1 among them.

CDR1 and CDR2 (germline): SEHNR, FQNEAQ (reference sequence). V was shortened by 3 bases and J by 4 bases, with 20 bases between the two germline ends. The CDR3 length is 17 residues. Prepared libraries of TCR beta cDNA carried unique molecular identifiers. TCRdb processed the PCR reads anew with MiXCR; each CDR3 protein has one entry. The table includes 750,000 to 900,000 distinct CDR3 sequences, 35% to 55% detected once. This clonotype has just a few counts. The antigen is unknown. Sequencing was performed on blood. V usage is TRBV7-9 and J usage is TRBJ2-3; D possibly matches TRBD1 or TRBD2 (5 bases each). This TCR derives from a girl aged 10-17 years with multiple sclerosis. The CDR3 here is CASSFIHRDRDADTQYF. The CDR3 region has the DNA TGTGCCAGCAGCTTTATTCACCGGGACCGGGACGCAGATACGCAGTATTTT. The whole variable domain, remainder taken from reference TRBV7-9 and TRBJ2-3, is DTGVSQNPRHKITKRGQNVTFRCDPISEHNRLYWYRQTLGQGPEFLTYFQNEAQLEKSRLLSDRFSAERPKGSFSTLEIQRTEQGDSAMYLCASSFIHRDRDADTQYFGPGTRLTVL.